This paragraph reports one T cell receptor (beta chain). Its antigen remains unidentified. Macro-dissection enriched premalignant or tumor cells before nucleic acid extraction. Germline V gene lookup returns CDR1 SGHDT and CDR2 YYEEEE. V was pared by 0 bases and J by 2 bases, with 11 bases between. The CDR3 has 15 amino acids. The sample belongs to a study of immune evolution from preneoplasia to lung adenocarcinoma. Clones were read by immunoSEQ multiplex PCR, and TCRdb kept only the in-frame ones, dropping some. The sample has some 15,000 clones; roughly 77% are singletons. Whole-study findings and limits: Top clone share appeared to fall from AAH through AIS, MIA, adenocarcinoma. Compared with EGFR-mutant or double wild-type lesions, KRAS-mutant nodules were more clonal.

Input material: FFPE minimally invasive lung adenocarcinoma tissue. This chain uses TRBV5-6 with TRBJ1-1; possibly TRBD1 for D (5 bases). This clonotype originated in a person in their sixties or seventies with lung adenocarcinoma. In nucleotides, the CDR3 is TGTGCCAGCAGCTTGGGTGGGGACCCTAACACTGAAGCTTTCTTT. This gives the protein CASSLGGDPNTEAFF.